The sample holds many counts of the clone carrying this T cell receptor (beta chain). The target antigen is unknown. This specimen belongs to a study of T cells in Graves' hyperthyroidism and ophthalmopathy. In germline, CDR1 is SGHVS, CDR2 FQNEAQ. Trimming shortened V by 5 bases and J by 1 base, and 17 bases separated the two germline ends. The CDR3 extends over 16 amino acids. Findings and caveats of the study: Ophthalmopathy was told apart from stable hyperthyroidism by a 13 V-J model. The majority of expanded thyroid clonotypes above 0.001 also appeared in blood.

The study excluded patients with uncontrolled infection, other autoimmune disease, pregnancy or lactation. PBMCs were collected from a 10 ml volume of fresh peripheral blood. RNA transcripts were the template for amplifying TCR beta CDR3 regions. HTBI primers drove first-round RT-PCR of the TCR CDR3. TCRdb recomputed calls from the multiplex PCR reads with MiXCR, one row per CDR3 protein. The table includes a few hundred thousand distinct CDR3 sequences, less than 25% detected once. The sequenced material came from blood. This TCR was recovered from a man aged 18 to 29 with Graves' hyperthyroidism. This rearrangement joins TRBV7-8 to TRBJ1-1, with no clear D. For the CDR3, the DNA is TGTGCCAGCAGCCCCAGGCTCTTGAAGTCGAACACTGAAGCTTTCTTT. Encoded protein: CASSPRLLKSNTEAFF.